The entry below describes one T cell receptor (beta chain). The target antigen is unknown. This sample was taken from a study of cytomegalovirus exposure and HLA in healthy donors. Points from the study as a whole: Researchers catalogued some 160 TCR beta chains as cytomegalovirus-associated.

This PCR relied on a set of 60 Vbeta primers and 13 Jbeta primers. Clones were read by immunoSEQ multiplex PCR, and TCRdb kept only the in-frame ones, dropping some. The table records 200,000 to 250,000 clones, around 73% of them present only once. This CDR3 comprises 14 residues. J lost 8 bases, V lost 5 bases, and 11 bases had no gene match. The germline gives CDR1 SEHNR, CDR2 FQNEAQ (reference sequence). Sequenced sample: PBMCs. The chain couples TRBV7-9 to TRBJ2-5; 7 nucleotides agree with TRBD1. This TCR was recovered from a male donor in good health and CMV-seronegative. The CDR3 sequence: CASSQVQGKSTQYF. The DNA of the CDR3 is TGTGCCAGCAGCCAGGTACAGGGGAAGAGTACCCAGTACTTC.